This T cell receptor beta chain was found in a study of Graves' ophthalmopathy and Graves' hyperthyroidism. The overall study: If no ophthalmopathy appeared within 18 months of follow-up, hyperthyroidism was termed stable. Study-wide findings and caveats: Also, most clonotypes expanded in the thyroid above 0.001 frequency appeared in blood.

The CDR3 extends over 14 amino acids. V dropped 4 bases and J dropped 3 bases, with 13 bases sitting between them. The germline gives CDR1 SGHAT, CDR2 FQNNGV. This clonotype occurred once. Its matching antigen is unknown. The authors amplified TCR beta CDR3 regions, and they did so from RNA transcripts for repertoire sequencing. An initial RT-PCR round employing HTBI primers preceded a second-round multiplex PCR. TCRdb processed the multiplex PCR reads anew with MiXCR; each CDR3 protein has one entry. The sample lists a few hundred thousand distinct CDR3 sequences; about two fifths were seen once. This chain uses TRBV11-2 with TRBJ2-7; tentative D call: TRBD1 (6 bases). The sequenced sample consisted of peripheral blood or thyroid tissue (not recorded which). The TCR comes from an adult man with Graves' hyperthyroidism. The CDR3 region is CASSSAGQHYEQYF. In DNA form, the CDR3 reads TGTGCCAGCAGCTCCGCCGGACAGCACTACGAGCAGTACTTC.